A single sample gave rise to the 11 T cell receptor beta chains below, sequenced in a study of cytomegalovirus exposure and HLA in healthy donors. The PCR contained 60 Vbeta and 13 Jbeta primers. Using immunoSEQ multiplex PCR, the repertoire was profiled, and TCRdb retains in-frame clones only, with some absent. The table lists under 150,000 clones, roughly three quarters of them singletons, with just under 1% in the top ten. The sequencing sample was made of PBMCs. These receptors came from a man younger than 35 in good health and CMV-seronegative.

The chain carries TRBV7-9 and TRBJ2-7; 7 bases agree with TRBD1. With V trimmed by 1 base and J by 1 base, 4 bases remained unmatched. CDR3 length: 15 amino acids. Germline CDR1 and CDR2: SEHNR and FQNEAQ (reference sequence). The CDR3 region has the DNA TGTGCCAGCAGCTTAGAGTCAGGGGGATCCTACGAGCAGTACTTC. Translated: CASSLESGGSYEQYF. Full variable domain (remainder filled in from reference TRBV7-9 and TRBJ2-7): DTGVSQNPRHKITKRGQNVTFRCDPISEHNRLYWYRQTLGQGPEFLTYFQNEAQLEKSRLLSDRFSAERPKGSFSTLEIQRTEQGDSAMYLCASSLESGGSYEQYFGPGTRLTVT.

J is TRBJ1-1 and V is TRBV6-5; TRBD1 agrees at 7 bases. The CDR3 contains 15 residues. V was pared by 5 bases and J by 0 bases, with 6 bases of the junction left unmatched. Germline-derived CDR1 and CDR2 are MNHEY and SVGAGI. The CDR3 coding sequence is TGTGCCAGCAGTCGAATGGGACAGCTGAACACTGAAGCTTTCTTT. Its translation: CASSRMGQLNTEAFF.

V gene TRBV6-5 combines with J gene TRBJ2-5, with D tentatively TRBD1 (6 bases). From germline, CDR1 is MNHEY and CDR2 SVGAGI. The CDR3 sequence is 14 residues long. Trimming took off 5 bases at V and 5 bases at J, with 15 bases between the two ends. The chain's CDR3 is CASSPPWGRETQYF. The CDR3 DNA sequence: TGTGCCAGCAGTCCCCCCTGGGGGCGGGAGACCCAGTACTTC.

V gene TRBV6-5 combines with J gene TRBJ1-1; 8 bases agree with TRBD1. After removal of 2 bases from V and 10 bases from J, the junction contained 15 bases not matched to a gene. The V gene's germline CDR1 is MNHEY and CDR2 SVGAGI. CDR3 length equals 16 residues. As DNA, the CDR3 is TGTGCCAGCAGTTACCTATCCCCGTCGGCAGGGGGCGCAGCTTTCTTT. This gives the protein CASSYLSPSAGGAAFF.

The CDR3 sequence is CASSLARQGNQPQHF. The CDR3 DNA reads as TGTGCCAGCAGCTTAGCGCGACAGGGGAATCAGCCCCAGCATTTT. V gene TRBV7-8 combines with J gene TRBJ1-5; 8 bases line up with TRBD1. Germline CDR1 and CDR2: SGHVS and FQNEAQ. With V trimmed by 0 bases and J by 4 bases, 2 bases remained unmatched. The CDR3 is made up of 15 amino acids.

The gene calls are TRBV25-1 and TRBJ2-4; 7 bases agree with TRBD1. J lost 0 bases, V lost 5 bases, and 7 bases had no gene match. This CDR3 comprises 16 residues. Germline values: CDR1 MGHDK, CDR2 SYGVNS. The CDR3 loop reads CASSQQGNLAKNIQYF. The CDR3 DNA reads TGTGCCAGCAGTCAACAGGGGAATCTAGCCAAAAACATTCAGTACTTC.

The chain is built from TRBV30 and TRBJ1-4; maybe TRBD1 (5 bases). V was clipped by 0 bases and J by 4 bases, with 12 bases between them. Germline CDR1 reads GTSNPN; CDR2 reads SVGIG (reference sequence). This CDR3 comprises 15 residues. The DNA of the CDR3 is TGTGCCTGGAGTGTACCGGGGGGTATTAATGAAAAACTGTTTTTT. It yields the protein CAWSVPGGINEKLFF. The variable domain in full, completed from reference TRBV30 and TRBJ1-4, reads SQTIHQWPATLVQPVGSPLSLECTVEGTSNPNLYWYRQAAGRGLQLLFYSVGIGQISSEVPQNLSASRPQDRQFILSSKKLLLSDSGFYLCAWSVPGGINEKLFFGSGTQLSVL.

This clone appeared a single time. V and J are TRBV28 and TRBJ1-5; D gene unclear. The ends were cut back, 2 bases at V and 3 bases at J, with 20 bases in the middle. CDR3 length: 18 amino acids. CDR1 and CDR2 (germline): MDHEN, SYDVKM. The CDR3 sequence: CASSLPPVLAGNNQPQHF. The DNA of the CDR3 is TGTGCCAGCAGTTTACCCCCGGTCTTAGCGGGGAACAATCAGCCCCAGCATTTT.

The rearrangement uses TRBV9 and TRBJ2-5, with 7 bases matching TRBD1. Germline assignment: CDR1 SGDLS and CDR2 YYNGEE. Trimming took 4 bases from V and 4 from J; bases not matched to a gene: 10. The length of the CDR3 is 15 residues. The CDR3 spells CASSIYGQVGETQYF. CDR3 nucleotides: TGTGCCAGCAGCATCTACGGACAGGTAGGAGAGACCCAGTACTTC.

Comment on this clone: The sample carries other DNA sequences with the same CDR3. The chain uses TRBV19 and TRBJ1-6; D is possibly TRBD1 (5 bases). Per germline, CDR1 LNHDA and CDR2 SQIVND (reference sequence). V was shortened by 5 bases and J by 10 bases, with 12 bases between the two germline ends. The CDR3 contains 13 residues. CDR3 protein: CASSWGRDSPLHF. The CDR3 DNA reads as TGTGCCAGTAGTTGGGGGAGGGACTCACCCCTCCACTTT. Supplemented by reference TRBV19 and TRBJ1-6, the full variable domain reads DGGITQSPKYLFRKEGQNVTLSCEQNLNHDAMYWYRQDPGQGLRLIYYSQIVNDFQKGDIAEGYSVSREKKESFPLTVTSAQKNPTAFYLCASSWGRDSPLHFGNGTRLTVT.

The chain is built from TRBV5-1 and TRBJ1-1, with a weak D call TRBD1 (5 bases). Germline CDR1 SGHRS, CDR2 YFSETQ. V was pared by 4 bases and J by 1 base, with 8 bases between. The length of the CDR3 is 13 residues. The CDR3 sequence: CASSLDKNTEAFF. The CDR3 DNA is TGCGCCAGCAGCCTGGACAAGAACACTGAAGCTTTCTTT.